The entry that follows covers one T cell receptor beta chain sequence. This specimen belongs to a study of blood T cell repertoires in COVID-19. Study-level information: In each case, the material was cDNA or gDNA derived from T cells, B-cell-depleted T cells, or PBMCs.

This CDR3 region has 15 residues. Looked up from germline, CDR1 is MNHEY and CDR2 is SVGAGI. Unmatched junction bases numbered 11, after V lost 0 bases and J lost 9 bases. The protocol was immunoSEQ multiplex PCR, while the TCRdb copy is restricted to in-frame clones and leaves out a portion. The table has under 65,000 clones, roughly 87% seen once; the top ten hold about 5.1%. Source material: peripheral blood. The clonotype originates from a man at least 80 years old in a cohort sampled during active COVID-19. The chain employs TRBV6-5 and TRBJ2-7; 7 bases map to TRBD1. The CDR3: CASSYSGTELRGQYF. In DNA form, the CDR3 reads TGTGCCAGCAGTTACTCGGGGACAGAGTTACGTGGGCAGTACTTC.